The 22 T cell receptor beta chains reported below all come from one sample, sequenced in a study of blood T cell repertoires in COVID-19. The method was immunoSEQ multiplex PCR; TCRdb's version includes in-frame clones alone and lacks a portion of them. This table has 130,000 or so clones, 65% to 80% appearing once. The sequencing sample was made of peripheral blood. All receptors derive from a man aged 45-60 years with acute or convalescent COVID-19.

This clone was detected only a few times. The CDR3 DNA reads as TGTGCCAGCAGCTTAGTGTTCGGGGAGAGCTCCTACGAGCAGTACTTC. This encodes CASSLVFGESSYEQYF. J is TRBJ2-7 and V is TRBV7-9, with TRBD2 as a possible D gene (5 bases). Germline V gene lookup returns CDR1 SEHNR and CDR2 FQNEAQ (reference sequence). V shed 1 base and J shed 0 bases, with 13 bases lying between them. The CDR3 sequence is 16 residues long.

The chain couples TRBV2 to TRBJ1-2, with 9 bases aligning to TRBD1. There are 14 residues in the CDR3. Per the germline V gene, CDR1 is SNHLY and CDR2 is FYNNEI. V shed 5 bases, J shed 4 bases, and the junction held 5 bases outside the gene matches. In DNA, the CDR3 is TGTGCCAGCAGTTCACAGGGGGCCGCCTATGGCTACACCTTC. Amino acids: CASSSQGAAYGYTF.

The chain employs TRBV2 and TRBJ1-6; D is perhaps TRBD1 (6 bases). Germline-derived CDR1 and CDR2 are SNHLY and FYNNEI. The CDR3 is made up of 14 amino acids. V lost 4 bases to trimming and J lost 9 bases, with 13 bases between them. The CDR3 DNA follows: TGTGCCAGCAGTGTGGCAGGGGATAGTTCACCCCTCCACTTT. Translated: CASSVAGDSSPLHF. Supplemented by reference TRBV2 and TRBJ1-6, the full variable domain reads EPEVTQTPSHQVTQMGQEVILRCVPISNHLYFYWYRQILGQKVEFLVSFYNNEISEKSEIFDDQFSVERPDGSNFTLKIRSTKLEDSAMYFCASSVAGDSSPLHFGNGTRLTVT.

The gene calls are TRBV19 and TRBJ2-7, with D tentatively TRBD2 (6 bases). Trimming left V 5 bases short and J 3 bases short, with 20 bases between. The CDR3 runs to 16 residues. Germline V gives CDR1 LNHDA, CDR2 SQIVND (reference sequence). As DNA, the CDR3 is TGTGCCAGTAGTTCAAGAGCGGGCGCAAACATCTACGAGCAGTACTTC. As protein: CASSSRAGANIYEQYF.

This clone was found a few times. This chain uses TRBV6-1 with TRBJ2-7, with a weak D call TRBD1 (6 bases). Trimming pared 3 bases from V and 2 bases from J, leaving 11 bases between. The V gene's germline CDR1 is MNHNS and CDR2 SASEGT. The CDR3 has 14 amino acids. The CDR3 DNA reads as TGTGCCAGCAGTGATACAGGGCCAACCTACGAGCAGTACTTC. It yields the protein CASSDTGPTYEQYF.

A word on this clone: In the same sample, other DNA sequences code for this CDR3. This sequence joins TRBV30 and TRBJ1-2; 7 bases agree with TRBD1. Germline assignment: CDR1 GTSNPN and CDR2 SVGIG (reference sequence). CDR3 length: 13 residues. The trim removed 0 bases at V and 4 bases at J, leaving 2 bases unmatched. CDR3 coding DNA: TGTGCCTGGAGTGTTTCAGGGGGCTATGGCTACACCTTC. Its translation is CAWSVSGGYGYTF.

This clone was counted a few times. This chain joins TRBV7-8 and TRBJ2-3; 9 nucleotides line up with TRBD1. CDR1 SGHVS and CDR2 FQNEAQ come from the germline V gene. The CDR3 length is 15 residues. Trimming removed 2 bases from V and 4 bases from J; junction bases left unmatched: 4. Written as DNA, the CDR3 is TGTGCCAGCAGCTTAATGGGACAGGGATCAGATACGCAGTATTTT. Protein sequence: CASSLMGQGSDTQYF.

This rearrangement joins TRBV5-5 to TRBJ1-1; no clear D gene. Per germline, CDR1 SGHKS and CDR2 YYEKEE (reference sequence). The CDR3 totals 13 residues. Trimming left V 4 bases short and J 2 bases short, with 9 bases between. CDR3 in amino acids: CASSEDINTEAFF. In nucleotides, the CDR3 is TGTGCCAGCAGCGAAGACATCAACACTGAAGCTTTCTTT.

The rearrangement links TRBV5-1 to TRBJ1-2, with 9 nucleotides matching TRBD1. Germline V gives CDR1 SGHRS, CDR2 YFSETQ. The CDR3 totals 13 residues. V was clipped by 4 bases and J by 7 bases; unmatched bases: 5. Here the CDR3 reads CASSRTGGSGYTF. The CDR3 region has the DNA TGCGCCAGCAGCCGTACAGGGGGCTCTGGCTACACCTTC.

A few counts support this clone. J is TRBJ2-3 and V is TRBV5-4; no firm D call. The germline CDR1 and CDR2 sequences are SGHNT and YYREEE (reference sequence). This CDR3 is 13 amino acids long. Trimming pared 1 base from V and 0 bases from J, leaving 3 bases between. The CDR3: CASSLPSTDTQYF. CDR3 DNA sequence: TGTGCCAGCAGCTTGCCTAGCACAGATACGCAGTATTTT.

This clone was seen more than once but under ten times. This chain uses TRBV7-3 with TRBJ2-1, with 8 bases lining up with TRBD2. This CDR3 contains 15 residues. Trimming removed 2 bases from V and 6 bases from J; junction bases left unmatched: 6. CDR1 SGHTA and CDR2 FQGTGA come from the germline V gene. The CDR3 reads CASSLDVSGANEQFF. The CDR3 nucleotides read TGTGCCAGCAGCTTAGATGTTAGCGGGGCCAATGAGCAGTTCTTC. The complete variable domain, with remaining parts taken from reference TRBV7-3 and TRBJ2-1, reads GAGVSQTPSNKVTEKGKYVELRCDPISGHTALYWYRQSLGQGPEFLIYFQGTGAADDSGLPNDRFFAVRPEGSVSTLKIQRTERGDSAVYLCASSLDVSGANEQFFGPGTRLTVL.

J is TRBJ2-7 and V is TRBV19, with a weak D call TRBD2 (5 bases). Trimming pared 7 bases from V and 0 bases from J, leaving 13 bases between. The germline V gene has CDR1 LNHDA and CDR2 SQIVND (reference sequence). This CDR3 region has 14 residues. The CDR3 region has the DNA TGTGCCAGTACCCGGGATACCTACTCCTACGAGCAGTACTTC. It translates to CASTRDTYSYEQYF.

The chain carries TRBV18 and TRBJ1-5, with D possibly TRBD1 on 6 matching bases. The CDR3 totals 14 residues. V was cut by 3 bases and J by 5 bases, with 11 bases left in between. Germline loops: CDR1 KGHSH, CDR2 LQKENI. The CDR3 nucleotides read TGTGCCAGCTCACCTCAGGGGCCCGATCAGCCCCAGCATTTT. Protein sequence: CASSPQGPDQPQHF.

J is TRBJ2-3 and V is TRBV24-1; 9 bases agree with TRBD2. Germline V gene sequence: CDR1 KGHDR, CDR2 SFDVKD. V shed 9 bases, J shed 4 bases, and the junction held 10 bases outside the gene matches. This CDR3 has 15 residues. The CDR3 loop is CATGGRGGSPDTQYF. CDR3 coding DNA: TGTGCCACCGGAGGGCGGGGGGGCTCTCCAGATACGCAGTATTTT.

The chain links TRBV5-4 to TRBJ1-4; 8 bases align to TRBD1. Per the germline V gene, CDR1 is SGHNT and CDR2 is YYREEE (reference sequence). This CDR3 is 16 amino acids long. The ends lost 0 bases at V and 6 bases at J; junction bases unmatched: 7. The DNA for the CDR3 is TGTGCCAGCAGCTTGGCCACCGGGACAGGATATGAAAAACTGTTTTTT. Its translation is CASSLATGTGYEKLFF.

This rearrangement joins TRBV3-1 (or the pseudogene TRBV3-2) to TRBJ1-1, with D unresolved. Germline V CDR1 and CDR2: LGHDT, YNNKEL (reference sequence). CDR3 length equals 13 residues. V was trimmed by 8 bases and J by 1 base, leaving 11 bases between them. The CDR3 sequence: CASRGLPNTEAFF. The CDR3 coding sequence is TGTGCCAGCCGAGGCTTACCGAACACTGAAGCTTTCTTT.

The CDR3 sequence is CASSQSARLCSYEQYV. The CDR3 DNA follows: TGCGCCAGCAGTCAATCGGCCAGACTTTGCTCCTACGAGCAGTACGTC. This sequence joins TRBV23-1 and TRBJ2-7, with D hard to call. TRBV23-1 is known as an ORF, though its function is uncertain. There are 16 residues in the CDR3. Between the trimmed V and J ends, which lost 0 bases and 0 bases, there was a span of 12 bases.

This rearrangement joins TRBV10-3 to TRBJ1-2; 9 nucleotides align to TRBD1. V shed 7 bases, J shed 3 bases, and the junction held 12 bases outside the gene matches. Looked up from germline, CDR1 is ENHRY and CDR2 is SYGVKD. This CDR3 has 16 residues. In nucleotides, the CDR3 is TGTGCCATCAACCGGGACAGGGTTGATTCTGACTATGGCTACACCTTC. It translates to CAINRDRVDSDYGYTF.

The genes are TRBV12-5 and TRBJ2-3; D not certain. The CDR3 is 13 residues long. V lost 1 base to trimming and J lost 4 bases, with 6 bases between them. The germline gives CDR1 LGHNT, CDR2 FRNRAP. DNA of the CDR3: TGTGCTAGTGGTTTGGCCCCGTCAGATACGCAGTATTTT. Translated, it gives CASGLAPSDTQYF. Looking up the rest from reference TRBV12-5 and TRBJ2-3 gives the full variable domain: DARVTQTPRHKVTEMGQEVTMRCQPILGHNTVFWYRQTMMQGLELLAYFRNRAPLDDSGMPKDRFSAEMPDATLATLKIQPSEPRDSAVYFCASGLAPSDTQYFGPGTRLTVL.

The chain carries TRBV15 and TRBJ2-7; 13 bases map to TRBD2. The ends lost 1 base at V and 5 bases at J; junction bases unmatched: 5. The CDR3 runs to 16 residues. Germline V gene sequence: CDR1 LNHNV, CDR2 YYDKDF (reference sequence). The CDR3, as DNA: TGTGCCACCAGCAGAGGTACTAGCGGGGGGGCCCACGAGCAGTACGTC. Translated: CATSRGTSGGAHEQYV.

The chain joins TRBV5-6 to TRBJ2-7; 10 nucleotides match TRBD1. The CDR3 contains 16 residues. The germline V gene has CDR1 SGHDT and CDR2 YYEEEE. This CDR3 reads CASSLLRAGTGESRDV. The CDR3 DNA reads as TGTGCCAGCAGCTTGCTCAGAGCCGGGACAGGGGAAAGTCGGGACGTC.

V usage is TRBV6-5 and J usage is TRBJ2-5; no clear D gene. The CDR3 extends over 14 amino acids. From germline, CDR1 is MNHEY and CDR2 SVGAGI. Trimming took off 6 bases at V and 4 bases at J, with 15 bases between the two ends. CDR3 residues: CASRAVFRPETQYF. CDR3 DNA: TGTGCCAGCAGGGCGGTTTTCCGGCCAGAGACCCAGTACTTC.